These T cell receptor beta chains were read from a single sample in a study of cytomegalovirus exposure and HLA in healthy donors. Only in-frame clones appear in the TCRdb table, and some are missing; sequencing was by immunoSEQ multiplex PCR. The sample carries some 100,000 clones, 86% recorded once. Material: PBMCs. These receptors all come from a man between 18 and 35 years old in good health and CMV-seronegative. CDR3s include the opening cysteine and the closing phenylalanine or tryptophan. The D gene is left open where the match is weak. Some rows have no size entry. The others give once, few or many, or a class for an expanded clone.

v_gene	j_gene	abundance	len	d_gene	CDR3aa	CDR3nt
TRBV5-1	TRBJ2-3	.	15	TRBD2	CASSLRGLGTDTQYF	TGCGCCAGCAGCTTGCGGGGACTAGGCACAGATACGCAGTATTTT
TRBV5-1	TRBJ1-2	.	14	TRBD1	CASSRTGGNYGYTF	TGCGCCAGCAGCCGGACAGGGGGGAACTATGGCTACACCTTC
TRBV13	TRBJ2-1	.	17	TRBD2	CASSSPLLAGGPREQFF	TGTGCCAGCAGCTCCCCCTTACTAGCGGGAGGGCCGAGGGAGCAGTTCTTC
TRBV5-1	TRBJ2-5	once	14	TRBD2	CASSSGTSRETQYF	TGCGCCAGCAGCTCCGGGACTAGTCGAGAGACCCAGTACTTC
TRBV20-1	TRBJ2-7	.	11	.	CSVGGSYEQYF	TGCAGCGTCGGAGGGTCCTACGAGCAGTACTTC
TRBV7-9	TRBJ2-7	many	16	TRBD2	CASSRTSGSYAYEQYF	TGTGCCAGCAGCCGGACTAGCGGGAGCTACGCCTACGAGCAGTACTTC
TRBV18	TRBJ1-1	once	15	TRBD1	CASSPTGGSYTEAFF	TGTGCCAGCTCACCAACAGGGGGCTCGTACACTGAAGCTTTCTTT
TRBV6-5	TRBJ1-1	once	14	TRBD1	CASKKTGERTEAFF	TGTGCCAGCAAAAAGACAGGGGAGCGTACTGAAGCTTTCTTT
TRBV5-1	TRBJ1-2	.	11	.	CGSSPGGGYTF	TGCGGCAGCAGCCCGGGGGGTGGCTACACCTTC
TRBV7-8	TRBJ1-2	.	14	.	CASSSREGVYGYTF	TGTGCCAGCAGCTCTAGGGAGGGCGTCTATGGCTACACCTTC
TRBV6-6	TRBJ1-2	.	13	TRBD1	CASRYEGAGGYTF	TGTGCCAGCAGATATGAGGGGGCTGGAGGCTACACCTTC
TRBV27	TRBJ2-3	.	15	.	CASSFLLGTTDTQYF	TGTGCCAGCAGTTTTTTGCTAGGAACGACAGATACGCAGTATTTT
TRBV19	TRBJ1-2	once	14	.	CASSPGGGNYGYTF	TGTGCCAGTAGCCCGGGGGGGGGAAACTATGGCTACACCTTC
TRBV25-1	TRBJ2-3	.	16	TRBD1	CASSDPGTDSTDTQYF	TGTGCCAGCAGTGATCCCGGGACAGACAGCACAGATACGCAGTATTTT
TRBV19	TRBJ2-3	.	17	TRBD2	CASSWLAGQRSTDTQYF	TGTGCCAGTAGTTGGCTAGCGGGGCAACGCAGCACAGATACGCAGTATTTT
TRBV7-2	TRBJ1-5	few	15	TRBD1	CASSSDRASNQPQHF	TGTGCCAGCAGCTCAGACAGGGCAAGCAATCAGCCCCAGCATTTT
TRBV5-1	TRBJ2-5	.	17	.	CASSRVGGWESQETQYF	TGCGCCAGCAGCCGAGTGGGTGGGTGGGAGTCCCAAGAGACCCAGTACTTC